The 9 T cell receptor beta chains listed next were all sequenced from one sample in a study of T cells in Graves' hyperthyroidism and ophthalmopathy. Amplification of TCR beta CDR3 regions used RNA as the template. First-round RT-PCR of the TCR CDR3 relied on the HTBI primer set. TCRdb recomputed calls from the multiplex PCR reads with MiXCR, one row per CDR3 protein. The table records approximately 420,000 distinct CDR3 sequences, around 13% of them present only once. The sequenced sample was blood. These TCRs come from a woman aged 18-29 years with Graves' hyperthyroidism.

V gene TRBV28 combines with J gene TRBJ2-5, with TRBD1 identical over 7 bases. The CDR3 loop spans 21 amino acids. CDR1 and CDR2 (germline): MDHEN, SYDVKM. Germline trimming cut 3 bases from V and 0 bases from J; bases unmatched to any gene: 22. The CDR3 DNA follows: TGTGCCAGCAGTTTTGGTCGTTGGGAGAGGACAGGAACTATGTACCAAGAGACCCAGTACTTC. Translated, it gives CASSFGRWERTGTMYQETQYF. Using reference TRBV28 and TRBJ2-5 for the parts outside the CDR3, the full variable domain is DVKVTQSSRYLVKRTGEKVFLECVQDMDHENMFWYRQDPGLGLRLIYFSYDVKMKEKGDIPEGYSVSREKKERFSLILESASTNQTSMYLCASSFGRWERTGTMYQETQYFGPGTRLLVL.

This clonotype appeared many times. The genes are TRBV12-3 or TRBV12-4 and TRBJ1-5; 7 nucleotides agree with TRBD1. The CDR3 length is 15 residues. The ends lost 6 bases at V and 11 bases at J; junction bases unmatched: 16. DNA for the CDR3: TGTGCCAGCAGACTCGGCCAGGGGGGCCAGGGGGCCCAGCATTTT. Amino acid sequence: CASRLGQGGQGAQHF.

This clonotype was picked up many times. The rearrangement links TRBV11-2 to TRBJ2-1; 7 positions match TRBD2. The ends lost 0 bases at V and 7 bases at J; junction bases unmatched: 9. This CDR3 is 16 amino acids long. Germline values: CDR1 SGHAT, CDR2 FQNNGV. The CDR3 sequence is CASSLDLAGAWNEQFF. CDR3 sequence (DNA): TGTGCCAGCAGCTTAGATCTGGCGGGAGCGTGGAATGAGCAGTTCTTC.

At least ten counts were recorded for this clonotype. The chain couples TRBV12-3 or TRBV12-4 to TRBJ2-1; 13 bases line up with TRBD2. V lost 7 bases to trimming and J lost 9 bases; unmatched junction nucleotides: 3. This CDR3 region has 13 residues. In DNA form, the CDR3 reads TGTGCCAGCACTCGGACTAGCGGGAGTGAGCAGTTCTTC. It encodes CASTRTSGSEQFF.

This clonotype has ten or more counts. This chain connects TRBV2 to TRBJ2-2, with a possible D match to TRBD1 (5 bases). V was clipped by 6 bases and J by 4 bases, with 18 bases between them. CDR3 length: 16 residues. Germline values: CDR1 SNHLY, CDR2 FYNNEI. This CDR3 is CASSPPAGLATGELFF. CDR3 bases: TGTGCCAGCAGCCCCCCGGCAGGGCTTGCCACCGGGGAGCTGTTTTTT.

The gene calls are TRBV12-5 and TRBJ1-1; the match to TRBD1 covers 10 bases. With V trimmed by 2 bases and J by 4 bases, 4 bases remained unmatched. CDR1 is LGHNT and CDR2 is FRNRAP in the germline V gene. CDR3 length equals 15 residues. CDR3 sequence: CASGLQRTGGTEAFF. CDR3 coding DNA: TGTGCTAGTGGTTTGCAAAGGACAGGGGGCACTGAAGCTTTCTTT.

V and J are TRBV7-9 and TRBJ1-2; 7 bases are a match to TRBD1. The trim removed 1 base at V and 1 base at J, leaving 3 bases unmatched. CDR3 length: 15 amino acids. Germline CDR1 SEHNR, CDR2 FQNEAQ (reference sequence). CDR3 nucleotide sequence: TGTGCCAGCAGCTTAGTTCAGGGGGGTAACTATGGCTACACCTTC. Translated, it gives CASSLVQGGNYGYTF.

Points on this clonotype: This clone may be a read error of a much larger clone one base away. The V gene is TRBV27, the J gene TRBJ1-1; D remains unclear. This CDR3 spans 13 amino acids. In germline, CDR1 is MNHEY, CDR2 SMNVEV (reference sequence). DNA for the CDR3: TGTGTCAGCAGTTTAGACCATAGGACTGAAGCTTTCTTT. Amino acid sequence: CVSSLDHRTEAFF.

This chain connects TRBV25-1 to TRBJ1-3; tentative D call: TRBD1 (6 bases). Looked up from germline, CDR1 is MGHDK and CDR2 is SYGVNS. CDR3 length: 15 amino acids. V gave up 6 bases and J gave up 4 bases, with 16 bases separating them. This CDR3 reads CASSGLGGHGNTIYF. The CDR3 coding sequence is TGTGCCAGCAGCGGTCTAGGGGGTCACGGAAACACCATATATTTT.